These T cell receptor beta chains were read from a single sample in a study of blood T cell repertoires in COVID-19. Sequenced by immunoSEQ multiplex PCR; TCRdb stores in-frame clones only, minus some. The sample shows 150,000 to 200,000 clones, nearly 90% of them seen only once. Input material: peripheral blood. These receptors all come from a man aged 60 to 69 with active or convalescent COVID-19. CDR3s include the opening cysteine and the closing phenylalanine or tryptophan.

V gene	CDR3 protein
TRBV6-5	CASSYSDREGDTQYF
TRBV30	CAWSGARTVNNSPLHF
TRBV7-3	CASSLGTGRYEQYF
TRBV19	CASSTGHREAYEQYF
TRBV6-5	CASSLSGVSTDTQYF
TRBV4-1	CASSQGRQVENTIYF
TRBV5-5	CASSLTGARGGYTF
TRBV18	CASSPVGEANYGYTF
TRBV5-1	CASRGGESSGNTIYF
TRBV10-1	CASSLQGASEQFF
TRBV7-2	CASSEQGYGYTF
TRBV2	CASSDRLIVATNEKLFF
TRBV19	CASTSRTGGTGELFF
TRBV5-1	CASKGQEGGELFF
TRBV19	CASSVLLNTEAFF
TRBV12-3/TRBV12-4	CASRDSGGAAFF
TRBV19	CASSLGQGLDEQYF
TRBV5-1	CASSLAVASTDTQYF
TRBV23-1	CASRDIPFGNTIYF
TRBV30	CAWSELAGARQFF
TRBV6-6	CASSSQAGFSYEQYF
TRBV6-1	CASSDITGRDGYTF
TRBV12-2	CASRLGTQGSVEKLFF
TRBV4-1	CASSLGQGVMNEQFF
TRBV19	CASSKDDFIGQTWETQYF
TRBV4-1	CASSQDTGLGRNQPQHF
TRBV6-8	CARTGGTRDDTQYF
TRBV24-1	CATSVVQGACGYTF
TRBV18	CASSLGGKNYGYTF
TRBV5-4	CASSMDRTSGNTIYF
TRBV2	CASSLNRRQGFHYEQYF
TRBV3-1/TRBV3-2	CASSQEVEGSSGNTIYF
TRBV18	CASSRTGTGYEQYF
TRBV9	CASRDAKGESSYNEQFF
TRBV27	CASWDRALNQPQHF
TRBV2	CASKGDRNTGELFF
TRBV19	CASRAPGQTYSPLHF
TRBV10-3	CAISDRGGNTIYF
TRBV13	CASSLVGQYSSNTEAFF
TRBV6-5	CASSASRDYEQYF
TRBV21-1	CASSKGYRRDTGELFF
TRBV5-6	CASSLRGSTGELFF
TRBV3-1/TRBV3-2	CASSHPSGGAWWEQFF
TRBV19	CASTTQGPNTEAFF
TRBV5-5	CASSFAVRNEKLFF
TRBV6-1	CASSEKVQVAGYTF
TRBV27	CASSLRRGGDEQYF
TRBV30	CAWSGGHNNQPQHF
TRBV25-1	CASSVTGGNSPLHF
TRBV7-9	CASSLEGGPQHF
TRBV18	CASSGGFSNQPQHF
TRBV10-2	CASNGGSGTGELFF
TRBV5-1	CASSSTPRQGTAYEQYF
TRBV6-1	CASSESVIYEQYF